Given below is one T cell receptor (beta chain) in context. Antigen: not known. The data originate from a study of cytomegalovirus exposure and HLA in healthy donors. Regarding the study as a whole: The listing of 150 to 200 TCR beta chains classed them as cytomegalovirus-associated. There were three CMV-associated chains whose specificity for CMV antigens was confirmed in vitro. The productive fraction for most TCR beta V segments was about 87% or about 30% in an earlier analysis.

The CDR3 consists of 16 residues. V lost 4 bases, J lost 4 bases, and 10 bases stayed unmatched. Per germline, CDR1 SGHTA and CDR2 FQGTGA. The PCR ran on 60 Vbeta and 13 Jbeta primers. Profiling relied on immunoSEQ multiplex PCR, and the TCRdb table lists in-frame clones only, not all of them. The data contain tens of thousands of clones, 75% to 80% of them singletons. The chain recombines TRBV7-3 with TRBJ2-1; 7 nucleotides match TRBD2. Sequencing used PBMCs. The receptor was derived from a woman aged 40 to 50 in good health and CMV-seropositive. The CDR3 DNA follows: TGTGCCAGCAGCTCTACCAGCGGGAACTTATACAATGAGCAGTTCTTC. Protein product: CASSSTSGNLYNEQFF.